This TCR beta chain was obtained from a study of blood T cells in healthy people across ages. Overall study findings and caveats: TCR beta diversity tracked closely with naive T cell percentage. There was no known CMV status for donors, so expanded clonotype changes were possibly confounded.

Remarks on this clonotype: Antigen unknown.

The germline V and J ends were trimmed by 0 bases and 0 bases, with 7 bases remaining between them. This CDR3 has 15 residues. In germline, CDR1 is MNHEY, CDR2 SVGEGT. Each of the donors had around 9 milliliters of peripheral blood drawn into EDTA-treated Vacutainer tubes. A second PCR of roughly 7 to 11 cycles used a sample-barcoded 5' primer and a J-beta primer mix. TCRdb analysed the 5' RACE reads with MiXCR anew, one entry per CDR3 protein. Of about 1.1 million distinct CDR3 sequences in the sample, 30% to 40% were seen once. The V call is TRBV6-2 or TRBV6-3, the J call TRBJ2-3; no firm D call. The specimen sequenced was blood. The receptor was derived from a young man in good health. This CDR3 is CASSYSGYSTDTQYF. The CDR3 DNA reads as TGTGCCAGCAGTTACTCGGGGTACAGCACAGATACGCAGTATTTT.